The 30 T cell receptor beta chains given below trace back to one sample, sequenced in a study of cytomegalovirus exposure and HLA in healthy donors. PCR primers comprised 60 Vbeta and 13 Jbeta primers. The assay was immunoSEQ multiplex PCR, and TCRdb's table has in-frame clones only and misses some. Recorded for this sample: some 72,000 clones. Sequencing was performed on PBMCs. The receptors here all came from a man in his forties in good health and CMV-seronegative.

CDR3 sequence: CASGQGTTYGYTF. CDR3 bases: TGTGCCAGCGGACAGGGGACGACGTATGGCTACACCTTC. The rearrangement uses TRBV30 and TRBJ1-2, with 9 bases that match TRBD1. The germline CDR1 and CDR2 sequences are GTSNPN and SVGIG (reference sequence). The CDR3 has 13 residues. Trimming removed 8 bases from V and 5 bases from J; junction bases left unmatched: 9.

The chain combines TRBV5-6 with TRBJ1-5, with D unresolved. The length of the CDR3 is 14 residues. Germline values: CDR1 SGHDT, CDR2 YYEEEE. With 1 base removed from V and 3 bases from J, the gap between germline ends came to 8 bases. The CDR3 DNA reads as TGTGCCAGCAGCTTGAATCCAGTCAATCAGCCCCAGCATTTT. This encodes CASSLNPVNQPQHF.

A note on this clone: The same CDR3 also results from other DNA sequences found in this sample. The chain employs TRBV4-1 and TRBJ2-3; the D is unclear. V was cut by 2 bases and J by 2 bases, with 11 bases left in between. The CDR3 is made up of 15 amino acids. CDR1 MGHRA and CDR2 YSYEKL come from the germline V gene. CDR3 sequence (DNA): TGCGCCAGCAGCCAATATCCCACAGCCACAGATACGCAGTATTTT. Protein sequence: CASSQYPTATDTQYF.

CDR3 amino acids: CASSDFGSEQYF. In DNA, the CDR3 is TGTGCCAGCAGCGATTTTGGGAGCGAGCAGTACTTC. This sequence joins TRBV7-2 and TRBJ2-7; tentatively, D is TRBD2 (5 bases). The CDR3 consists of 12 residues. V was trimmed by 5 bases and J by 6 bases, leaving 11 bases between them. Germline loops: CDR1 SGHTA, CDR2 FQGNSA. Combining the CDR3 with reference TRBV7-2 and TRBJ2-7 gives the whole variable domain GAGVSQSPSNKVTEKGKDVELRCDPISGHTALYWYRQSLGQGLEFLIYFQGNSAPDKSGLPSDRFSAERTGGSVSTLTIQRTQQEDSAVYLCASSDFGSEQYFGPGTRLTVT.

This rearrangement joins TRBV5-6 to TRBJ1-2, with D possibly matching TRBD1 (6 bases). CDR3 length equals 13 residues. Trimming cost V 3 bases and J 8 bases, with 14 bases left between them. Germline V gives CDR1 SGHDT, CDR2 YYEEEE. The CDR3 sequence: CASSYNRVGGYTF. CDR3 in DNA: TGTGCCAGCAGCTACAACAGGGTAGGGGGCTACACCTTC. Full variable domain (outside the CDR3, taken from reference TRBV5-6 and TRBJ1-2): DAGVTQSPTHLIKTRGQQVTLRCSPKSGHDTVSWYQQALGQGPQFIFQYYEEEERQRGNFPDRFSGHQFPNYSSELNVNALLLGDSALYLCASSYNRVGGYTFGSGTRLTVV.

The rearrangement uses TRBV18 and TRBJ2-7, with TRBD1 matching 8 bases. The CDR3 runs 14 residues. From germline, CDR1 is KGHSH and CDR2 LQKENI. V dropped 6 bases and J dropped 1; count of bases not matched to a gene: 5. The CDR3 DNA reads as TGTGCCAGCTCCCTTCAGGGGGCTTCCTACGAGCAGTACTTC. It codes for CASSLQGASYEQYF.

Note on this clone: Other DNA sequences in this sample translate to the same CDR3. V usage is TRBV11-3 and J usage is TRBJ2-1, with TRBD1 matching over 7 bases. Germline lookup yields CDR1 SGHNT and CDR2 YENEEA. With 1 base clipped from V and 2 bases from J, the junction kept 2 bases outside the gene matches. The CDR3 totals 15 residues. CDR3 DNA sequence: TGTGCCAGCAGCTTAGGGCAGGGGGCCTACAATGAGCAGTTCTTC. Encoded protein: CASSLGQGAYNEQFF.

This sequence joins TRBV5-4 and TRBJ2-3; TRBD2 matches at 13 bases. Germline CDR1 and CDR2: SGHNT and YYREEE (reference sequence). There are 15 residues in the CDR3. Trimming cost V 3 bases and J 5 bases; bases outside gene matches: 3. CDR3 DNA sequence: TGTGCCAGCAGCTGGACTAGCGGGGGTGGAGATACGCAGTATTTT. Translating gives CASSWTSGGGDTQYF. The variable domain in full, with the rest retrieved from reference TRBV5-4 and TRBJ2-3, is ETGVTQSPTHLIKTRGQQVTLRCSSQSGHNTVSWYQQALGQGPQFIFQYYREEENGRGNFPPRFSGLQFPNYSSELNVNALELDDSALYLCASSWTSGGGDTQYFGPGTRLTVL.

In nucleotides, the CDR3 is TGTGCCAGCAGCAAGGAGGCCGATACAAACGAGCAGTACTTC. Translated, it gives CASSKEADTNEQYF. V usage is TRBV6-1 and J usage is TRBJ2-7, with D tentatively TRBD2 (5 bases). CDR3 size: 14 residues. Germline V gives CDR1 MNHNS, CDR2 SASEGT. V lost 6 bases, J lost 5 bases, and 17 bases lay in between.

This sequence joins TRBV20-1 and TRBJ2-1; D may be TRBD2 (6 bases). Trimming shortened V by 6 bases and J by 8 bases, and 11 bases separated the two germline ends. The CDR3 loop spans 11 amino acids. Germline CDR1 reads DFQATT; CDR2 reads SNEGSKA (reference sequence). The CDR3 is CSAELADEQFF. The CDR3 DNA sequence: TGCAGTGCCGAACTAGCAGATGAGCAGTTCTTC.

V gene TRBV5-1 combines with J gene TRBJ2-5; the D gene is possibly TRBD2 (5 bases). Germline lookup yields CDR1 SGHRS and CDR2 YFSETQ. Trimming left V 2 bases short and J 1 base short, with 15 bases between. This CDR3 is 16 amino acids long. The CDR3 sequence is CASSFGKVWGQETQYF. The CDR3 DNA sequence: TGCGCCAGCAGCTTCGGGAAGGTTTGGGGCCAAGAGACCCAGTACTTC. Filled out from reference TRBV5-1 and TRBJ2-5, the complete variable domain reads KAGVTQTPRYLIKTRGQQVTLSCSPISGHRSVSWYQQTPGQGLQFLFEYFSETQRNKGNFPGRFSGRQFSNSRSEMNVSTLELGDSALYLCASSFGKVWGQETQYFGPGTRLLVL.

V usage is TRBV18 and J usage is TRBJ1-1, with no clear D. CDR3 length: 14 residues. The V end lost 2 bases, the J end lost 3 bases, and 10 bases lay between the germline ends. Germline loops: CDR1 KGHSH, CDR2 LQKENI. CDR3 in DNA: TGTGCCAGCTCACCATGGCCAGAGGACACTGAAGCTTTCTTT. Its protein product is CASSPWPEDTEAFF. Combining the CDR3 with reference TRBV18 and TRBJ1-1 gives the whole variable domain NAGVMQNPRHLVRRRGQEARLRCSPMKGHSHVYWYRQLPEEGLKFMVYLQKENIIDESGMPKERFSAEFPKEGPSILRIQQVVRGDSAAYFCASSPWPEDTEAFFGQGTRLTVV.

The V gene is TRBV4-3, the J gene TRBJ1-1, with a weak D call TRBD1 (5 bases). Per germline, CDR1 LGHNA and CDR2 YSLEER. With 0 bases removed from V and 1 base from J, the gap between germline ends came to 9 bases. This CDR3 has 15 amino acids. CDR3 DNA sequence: TGCGCCAGCAGCCAAGATAGGGGCACGAACACTGAAGCTTTCTTT. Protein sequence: CASSQDRGTNTEAFF.

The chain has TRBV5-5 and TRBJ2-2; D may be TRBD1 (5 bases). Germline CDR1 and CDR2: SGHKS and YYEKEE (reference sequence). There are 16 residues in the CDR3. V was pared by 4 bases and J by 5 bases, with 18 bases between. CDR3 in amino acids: CASSPAPGIGTGELFF. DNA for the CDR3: TGTGCCAGCAGCCCGGCCCCAGGGATCGGGACCGGGGAGCTGTTTTTT.

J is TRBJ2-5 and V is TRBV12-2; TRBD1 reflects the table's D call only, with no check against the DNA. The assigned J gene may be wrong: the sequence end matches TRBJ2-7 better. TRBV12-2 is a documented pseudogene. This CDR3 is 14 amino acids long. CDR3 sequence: CASRFGQGDNEQYF. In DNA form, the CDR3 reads TGTGCAAGTCGCTTTGGACAGGGGGACAACGAGCAGTACTTC.

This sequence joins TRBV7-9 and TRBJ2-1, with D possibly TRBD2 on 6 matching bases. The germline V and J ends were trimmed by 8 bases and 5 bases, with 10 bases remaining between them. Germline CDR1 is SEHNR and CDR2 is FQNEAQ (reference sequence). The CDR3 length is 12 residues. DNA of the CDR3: TGTGCCAGCTGGGAGGATCACAATGAGCAGTTCTTC. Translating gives CASWEDHNEQFF.

This CDR3 is CASNPAGAEHCYGYTF. The DNA of the CDR3 is TGTGCCAGCAACCCCGCGGGGGCGGAACATTGCTATGGCTACACCTTC. The gene calls are TRBV5-6 and TRBJ1-2, with D tentatively TRBD1 (6 bases). CDR1 is SGHDT and CDR2 is YYEEEE in the germline V gene. Trimming stripped 6 bases from V and 4 bases from J, with 22 bases between. This CDR3 has 16 amino acids.

As DNA, the CDR3 is TGTGCCATCAGTGAGTTAGTGGGGCTGGGCACTGAAGCTTTCTTT. Its translation: CAISELVGLGTEAFF. The chain carries TRBV10-3 and TRBJ1-1; possibly TRBD1 for D (5 bases). The ends were cut back, 1 base at V and 4 bases at J, with 13 bases in the middle. The germline CDR1 and CDR2 sequences are ENHRY and SYGVKD. The CDR3 totals 15 residues.

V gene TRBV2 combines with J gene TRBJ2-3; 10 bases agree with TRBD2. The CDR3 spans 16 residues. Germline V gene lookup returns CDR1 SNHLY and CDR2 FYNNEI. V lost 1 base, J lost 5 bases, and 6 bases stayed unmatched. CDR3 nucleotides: TGTGCCAGCAGTGAAGGACTAGCGGGTTCGATAGATACGCAGTATTTT. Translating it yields CASSEGLAGSIDTQYF.

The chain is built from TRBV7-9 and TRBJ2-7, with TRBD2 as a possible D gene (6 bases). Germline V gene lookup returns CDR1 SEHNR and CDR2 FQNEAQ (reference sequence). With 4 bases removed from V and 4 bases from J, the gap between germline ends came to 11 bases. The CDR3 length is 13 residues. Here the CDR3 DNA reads TGTGCCAGCAGCTGGGCTAGCGTGTACGAGCAGTACTTC. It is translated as CASSWASVYEQYF.

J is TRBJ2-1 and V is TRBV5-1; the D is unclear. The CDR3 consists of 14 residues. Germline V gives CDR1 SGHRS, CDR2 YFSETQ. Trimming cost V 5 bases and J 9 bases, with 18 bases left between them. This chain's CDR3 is CASSSGGFTTEQFF. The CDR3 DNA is TGCGCCAGCAGTTCAGGTGGTTTCACCACTGAGCAGTTCTTC.

The CDR3 here is CASSLDGSPWFF. In DNA, the CDR3 is TGCGCCAGCAGCTTGGATGGTAGTCCTTGGTTCTTC. J is TRBJ2-1 and V is TRBV5-1; D is unclear. From germline, CDR1 is SGHRS and CDR2 YFSETQ. The V gene lost 0 bases and the J gene lost 15 bases, with 13 bases spanning the gap. The CDR3 covers 12 residues.

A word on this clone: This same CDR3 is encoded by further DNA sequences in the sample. The CDR3 DNA follows: TGTGCCAGCAGCGCGGGAGGTTTGGGACAGGGCTTTGGCTACACCTTC. Translation gives CASSAGGLGQGFGYTF. The gene calls are TRBV9 and TRBJ1-2, with 9 bases identical to TRBD1. The CDR3 length is 16 residues. Germline CDR1 reads SGDLS; CDR2 reads YYNGEE. With V trimmed by 3 bases and J by 7 bases, 13 bases remained unmatched. Complete variable domain (other parts from reference TRBV9 and TRBJ1-2): DSGVTQTPKHLITATGQRVTLRCSPRSGDLSVYWYQQSLDQGLQFLIQYYNGEERAKGNILERFSAQQFPDLHSELNLSSLELGDSALYFCASSAGGLGQGFGYTFGSGTRLTVV.

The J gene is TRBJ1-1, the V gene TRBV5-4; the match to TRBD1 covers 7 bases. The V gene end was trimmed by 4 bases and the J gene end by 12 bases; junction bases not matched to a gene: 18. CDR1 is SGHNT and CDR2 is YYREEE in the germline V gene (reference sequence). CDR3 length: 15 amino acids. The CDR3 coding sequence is TGTGCCAGCAGCATATCCAAACAGGGGAATTGGGGTTCTTTCTTT. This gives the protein CASSISKQGNWGSFF.

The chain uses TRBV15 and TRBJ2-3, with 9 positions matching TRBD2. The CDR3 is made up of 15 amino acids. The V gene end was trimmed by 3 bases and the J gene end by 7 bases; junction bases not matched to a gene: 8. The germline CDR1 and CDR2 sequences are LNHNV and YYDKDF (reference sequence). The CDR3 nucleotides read TGTGCCACCAGCAGGGATAGCGGGAGTCGATATACGCAGTATTTT. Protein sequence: CATSRDSGSRYTQYF.

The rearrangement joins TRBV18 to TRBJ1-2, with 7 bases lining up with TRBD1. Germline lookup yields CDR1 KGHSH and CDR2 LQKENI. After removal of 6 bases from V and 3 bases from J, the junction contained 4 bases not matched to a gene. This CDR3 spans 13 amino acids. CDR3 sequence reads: CASSQGVYYGYTF. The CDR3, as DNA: TGTGCCAGCTCGCAGGGGGTGTACTATGGCTACACCTTC. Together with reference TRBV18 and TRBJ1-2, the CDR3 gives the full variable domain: NAGVMQNPRHLVRRRGQEARLRCSPMKGHSHVYWYRQLPEEGLKFMVYLQKENIIDESGMPKERFSAEFPKEGPSILRIQQVVRGDSAAYFCASSQGVYYGYTFGSGTRLTVV.

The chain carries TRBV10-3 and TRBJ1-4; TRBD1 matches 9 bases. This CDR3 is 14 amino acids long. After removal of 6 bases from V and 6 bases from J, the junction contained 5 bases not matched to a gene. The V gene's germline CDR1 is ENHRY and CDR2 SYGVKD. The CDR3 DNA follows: TGTGCCATCAGGCCGGGACAGGGCGATGAAAAACTGTTTTTT. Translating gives CAIRPGQGDEKLFF.

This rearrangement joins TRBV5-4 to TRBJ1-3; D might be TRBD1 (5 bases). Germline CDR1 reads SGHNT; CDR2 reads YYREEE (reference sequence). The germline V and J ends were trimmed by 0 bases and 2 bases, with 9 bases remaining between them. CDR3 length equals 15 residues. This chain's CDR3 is CASSLVTDTGNTIYF. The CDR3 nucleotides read TGTGCCAGCAGCTTGGTTACGGACACTGGAAACACCATATATTTT.

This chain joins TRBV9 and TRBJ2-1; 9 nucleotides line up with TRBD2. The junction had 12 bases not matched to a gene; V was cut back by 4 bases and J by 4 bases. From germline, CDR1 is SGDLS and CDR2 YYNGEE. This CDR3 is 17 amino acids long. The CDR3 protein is CASSPRGAGGIYNEQFF. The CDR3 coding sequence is TGTGCCAGCAGCCCTAGGGGGGCGGGAGGGATTTACAATGAGCAGTTCTTC.

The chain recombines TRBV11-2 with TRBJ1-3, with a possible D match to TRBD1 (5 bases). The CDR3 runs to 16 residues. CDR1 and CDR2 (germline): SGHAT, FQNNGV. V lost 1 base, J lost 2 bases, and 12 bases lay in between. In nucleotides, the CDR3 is TGTGCCAGCAGCTTAGGGCGGGGGTACACTGGAAACACCATATATTTT. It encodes CASSLGRGYTGNTIYF.